The sequence of this TCR beta chain was determined in a study of T cells in women clearing cervical HPV infection. As for the study in general: HLA type could not be excluded as a confounder.

All donors had a single incident cervical HPV16 infection, not prevalent. Here immunoSEQ multiplex PCR was the method, and the copy in TCRdb shows in-frame clones only, minus some. The repertoire table contains tens of thousands of clones. On this clone: The CDR3 end falls 3 residues outside the read, so it is completed with the germline J gene.

V shed 1 base and J shed 7 bases, with 8 bases lying between them. Germline loops: CDR1 SGHTA, CDR2 FQGNSA. The CDR3 length is 13 residues. This receptor was obtained from a woman between 18 and 69 years old with a cervical HPV16 infection that either progressed to CIN3+ or cleared (not recorded which). The sample comprised blood buffy coat. This rearrangement joins TRBV7-2 to TRBJ1-5; perhaps TRBD1 as D (5 bases). The CDR3 here is CASSLEGSQPQHF. The part of the CDR3 DNA that was read is TGTGCCAGCAGCTTAGAGGGGAGCCAGCCC. Filled out from reference TRBV7-2 and TRBJ1-5, the complete variable domain reads GAGVSQSPSNKVTEKGKDVELRCDPISGHTALYWYRQSLGQGLEFLIYFQGNSAPDKSGLPSDRFSAERTGGSVSTLTIQRTQQEDSAVYLCASSLEGSQPQHFGDGTRLSIL.